The source of this T cell receptor beta chain is a study of blood T cell repertoires in COVID-19. Study background: COVID-19 samples, acute and convalescent, were from the United States, Italy and Spain. PBMCs, B-cell-depleted T cells, or T cells were the source of the cDNA or gDNA that made up the material.

This clone was recorded only once. As originally analysed: It was from reference gene primer amplification that nucleated cell counts were estimated. Here immunoSEQ multiplex PCR was the method, and the copy in TCRdb shows in-frame clones only, minus some. V and J calls and clone size are copied from that table; D and trimming were computed from the DNA. The sample shows 110,000 or so clones, roughly 76% of them seen only once. The CDR3 is 16 residues long. The V segment lost 2 bases and the J segment 4 bases; nucleotides outside the gene matches: 4. Germline V lookup: CDR1 SGHTA, CDR2 FQGTGA. Sequencing was performed on peripheral blood. The chain joins TRBV7-3 to TRBJ2-1, with 11 bases identical to TRBD2. This clonotype was sampled from a human donor in a cohort sampled during active COVID-19. The CDR3 DNA sequence: TGTGCCAGCAGCTTAGTCCTAGCGGGGGGATACAATGAGCAGTTCTTC. Protein product: CASSLVLAGGYNEQFF.